One sample yielded the 32 T cell receptor beta chains listed below, sequenced in a study of a mutant IDH1 vaccine in newly diagnosed glioma. Specified time point: week 35, safety follow-up. Doses of 300 ug of mutant IDH1 20-mer peptide were given with topical imiquimod. Repertoires were generated with immunoSEQ multiplex PCR, while TCRdb's copy carries only in-frame clones and drops some. Of more than 60,000 clones in the sample, 74% were seen once. These receptors have no known antigen. The starting material was PBMCs, obtained from a glioma patient whose treatment included an IDH1 peptide vaccine. These receptors came from a man aged 50-60 years with glioma.

This chain connects TRBV29-1 to TRBJ2-5; 14 bases align to TRBD2. Unmatched junction bases numbered 1, after V lost 2 bases and J lost 5 bases. CDR1 and CDR2 (germline): SQVTM, ANQGSEA. CDR3 length equals 14 residues. The CDR3 DNA follows: TGCAGCGTTGAAAGGACTAGCGGGGGGGAGACCCAGTACTTC. Its translation: CSVERTSGGETQYF.

The chain is built from TRBV7-2 and TRBJ1-5; D not resolved. The CDR3 has 16 amino acids. The V end was cut by 5 bases, the J end by 2 bases, with 16 bases between. Germline loops: CDR1 SGHTA, CDR2 FQGNSA. CDR3 region: CASSPGIIRGNQPQHF. In DNA, the CDR3 is TGTGCCAGCAGCCCTGGTATCATAAGGGGCAATCAGCCCCAGCATTTT.

Only a few counts were recorded for this clone. CDR3 coding DNA: TGCAGCGTTGAGGATGGGTACAGCTCTTCCTACGAGCAGTACTTC. It translates to CSVEDGYSSSYEQYF. The V call is TRBV29-1, the J call TRBJ2-7; D ambiguous. Germline CDR1 SQVTM, CDR2 ANQGSEA. V was pared by 3 bases and J by 1 base, with 16 bases between. The CDR3 is 15 residues long.

V usage is TRBV19 and J usage is TRBJ1-1; D is possibly TRBD1 (6 bases). The CDR3 length is 14 residues. CDR1 is LNHDA, CDR2 SQIVND, per germline (reference sequence). Trimming stripped 5 bases from V and 3 bases from J, with 13 bases between. DNA for the CDR3: TGTGCCAGTAGTTACAGGGTCGACGACACTGAAGCTTTCTTT. Its translation: CASSYRVDDTEAFF.

The chain combines TRBV18 with TRBJ1-4, with D unclear. The germline CDR1 and CDR2 sequences are KGHSH and LQKENI. The CDR3 is made up of 13 amino acids. The V end was cut by 3 bases, the J end by 6 bases, with 8 bases between. The CDR3 here is CASSPNTDEKLFF. DNA of the CDR3: TGTGCCAGCTCACCGAATACAGATGAAAAACTGTTTTTT. Looking up the rest from reference TRBV18 and TRBJ1-4 gives the full variable domain: NAGVMQNPRHLVRRRGQEARLRCSPMKGHSHVYWYRQLPEEGLKFMVYLQKENIIDESGMPKERFSAEFPKEGPSILRIQQVVRGDSAAYFCASSPNTDEKLFFGSGTQLSVL.

The chain links TRBV11-2 to TRBJ2-3, with TRBD2 as a possible D gene (6 bases). The CDR3 contains 17 residues. Trimming cost V 4 bases and J 4 bases, with 21 bases left between them. CDR1 is SGHAT and CDR2 is FQNNGV in the germline V gene. The CDR3 DNA reads TGTGCCAGCAGCTCACGCGGGACTTTTGAGGTCGCAGATACGCAGTATTTT. Its protein is CASSSRGTFEVADTQYF.

The chain combines TRBV30 with TRBJ2-5; TRBD1 matches at 7 bases. V dropped 4 bases and J dropped 4; count of bases not matched to a gene: 9. Germline V CDR1 and CDR2: GTSNPN, SVGIG (reference sequence). The CDR3 contains 14 residues. CDR3 coding DNA: TGTGCCTGGACCTACGGACAGGCCACAGAGACCCAGTACTTC. Translated: CAWTYGQATETQYF.

The sample holds a few counts of this clone. The CDR3 reads CASSLAASGGGNEQFF. CDR3 in DNA: TGCGCCAGCAGCCTCGCGGCTAGCGGGGGTGGGAATGAGCAGTTCTTC. The V gene is TRBV4-1, the J gene TRBJ2-1; 10 bases align to TRBD2. Losses at the gene ends were 4 bases for V and 7 bases for J; bases not matched to a gene: 10. Germline V CDR1 and CDR2: MGHRA, YSYEKL. The CDR3 sequence is 16 residues long.

The genes are TRBV5-1 and TRBJ1-1; TRBD1 might be the D (5 bases). Germline assignment: CDR1 SGHRS and CDR2 YFSETQ. The V and J ends lost 4 bases and 6 bases respectively, with 10 bases between them. The CDR3 is 12 amino acids. The CDR3 DNA is TGCGCCAGCAGCCCTACAGGAGCTGAAGCTTTCTTT. Protein product: CASSPTGAEAFF.

The chain carries TRBV5-4 and TRBJ1-1; 7 positions match TRBD1. V lost 6 bases and J lost 9; bases outside the gene matches: 14. This CDR3 has 14 residues. Germline CDR1 is SGHNT and CDR2 is YYREEE (reference sequence). CDR3 residues: CASTTDRMEEKAFF. The CDR3 coding sequence is TGTGCCAGCACTACGGACAGGATGGAGGAGAAAGCTTTCTTT.

The chain combines TRBV9 with TRBJ1-2; TRBD1 might be the D (5 bases). The CDR3 spans 11 residues. V was pared by 7 bases and J by 2 bases, with 6 bases between. Germline V gene sequence: CDR1 SGDLS, CDR2 YYNGEE. DNA of the CDR3: TGTGCCAGCCGGGACAACTATGGCTACACCTTC. Its translation: CASRDNYGYTF.

The chain carries TRBV19 and TRBJ2-7; TRBD1 is a possible D gene (6 bases). Germline CDR1 LNHDA, CDR2 SQIVND (reference sequence). The V end was cut by 3 bases, the J end by 3 bases, with 18 bases between. This CDR3 region has 16 residues. CDR3 coding DNA: TGTGCCAGTAGTATCCGGACAGTTTTGCTGGACTACGAGCAGTACTTC. It specifies CASSIRTVLLDYEQYF.

This clone was observed once. The chain is built from TRBV5-4 and TRBJ2-3; D is ambiguous. The germline gives CDR1 SGHNT, CDR2 YYREEE (reference sequence). V lost 4 bases and J lost 5, with 8 bases in between. The CDR3 length is 12 residues. CDR3: CASSNQEDTQYF. CDR3 DNA sequence: TGTGCCAGCAGCAACCAAGAAGATACGCAGTATTTT.

J is TRBJ2-7 and V is TRBV27, with TRBD2 identical over 9 bases. This CDR3 is 15 amino acids long. The germline CDR1 and CDR2 sequences are MNHEY and SMNVEV (reference sequence). V lost 1 base to trimming and J lost 2 bases; unmatched junction nucleotides: 3. As DNA, the CDR3 is TGTGCCAGCAGTTTATTAAGCGGGGGGCCCTACGAGCAGTACTTC. This encodes CASSLLSGGPYEQYF.

V usage is TRBV5-5 and J usage is TRBJ2-5; D unresolved. V lost 3 bases, J lost 4 bases, and 10 bases lay in between. The germline gives CDR1 SGHKS, CDR2 YYEKEE (reference sequence). CDR3 length equals 13 residues. CDR3 protein: CASSSGPSETQYF. CDR3 DNA sequence: TGTGCCAGCAGCTCCGGGCCTTCAGAGACCCAGTACTTC.

This clone was seen many times. This rearrangement joins TRBV2 to TRBJ1-1; weak D call: TRBD1 (5 bases). The V gene lost 8 bases and the J gene lost 4 bases, with 14 bases spanning the gap. Per germline, CDR1 SNHLY and CDR2 FYNNEI. The CDR3 contains 13 residues. The CDR3 reads CASRGVQGTEAFF. The CDR3 bases are TGTGCCAGCCGGGGTGTTCAGGGCACTGAAGCTTTCTTT. The variable domain in full, completed from reference TRBV2 and TRBJ1-1, reads EPEVTQTPSHQVTQMGQEVILRCVPISNHLYFYWYRQILGQKVEFLVSFYNNEISEKSEIFDDQFSVERPDGSNFTLKIRSTKLEDSAMYFCASRGVQGTEAFFGQGTRLTVV.

This chain links TRBV19 with TRBJ2-7; tentatively, D is TRBD1 (5 bases). The CDR3 runs 14 residues. V lost 5 bases and J 2 bases, leaving 13 bases between the germline ends. Germline CDR1 is LNHDA and CDR2 is SQIVND (reference sequence). The CDR3 is CASSPAPRAYEQYF. The CDR3 nucleotides read TGTGCCAGTAGTCCTGCCCCCAGGGCCTACGAGCAGTACTTC.

This clone has only one observation. The V gene is TRBV11-2, the J gene TRBJ1-2; D gene unclear. Germline V gives CDR1 SGHAT, CDR2 FQNNGV. The CDR3 contains 13 residues. Trimming removed 3 bases from V and 2 bases from J, with 7 bases in between. The CDR3: CASSFGVNYGYTF. Written as DNA, the CDR3 is TGTGCCAGCAGCTTTGGGGTAAACTATGGCTACACCTTC.

CDR3 sequence: CASNRGGLGEKLFF. The CDR3 DNA reads as TGTGCCAGCAACAGGGGGGGCTTGGGGGAAAAACTGTTTTTT. The chain uses TRBV2 and TRBJ1-4, with 8 bases that match TRBD1. Germline V gene sequence: CDR1 SNHLY, CDR2 FYNNEI. The CDR3 sequence is 14 residues long. Trimming removed 7 bases from V and 8 bases from J; junction bases left unmatched: 9.

The chain couples TRBV19 to TRBJ2-2; 7 bases are shared with TRBD1. Unmatched junction bases numbered 11, after V lost 4 bases and J lost 6 bases. Germline values: CDR1 LNHDA, CDR2 SQIVND (reference sequence). The CDR3 is made up of 16 amino acids. CDR3 in amino acids: CASSTGRQGGAGELFF. Here the CDR3 DNA reads TGTGCCAGTAGTACAGGGAGACAGGGTGGGGCCGGGGAGCTGTTTTTT.

This clone was found a few times. This chain links TRBV10-3 with TRBJ2-5, with 7 bases matching TRBD2. This CDR3 region has 15 residues. V lost 3 bases to trimming and J lost 3 bases; unmatched junction nucleotides: 7. Germline-derived CDR1 and CDR2 are ENHRY and SYGVKD. In nucleotides, the CDR3 is TGTGCCATCAGTGAAGGGCGGGGGAGGGAAGAGACCCAGTACTTC. It codes for CAISEGRGREETQYF.

The chain recombines TRBV27 with TRBJ1-1, with 10 bases lining up with TRBD1. Trimming at V came to 5 bases and at J to 5 bases, leaving 5 bases not matched to a gene. The CDR3 spans 14 residues. Germline values: CDR1 MNHEY, CDR2 SMNVEV (reference sequence). The chain's CDR3 is CASSTRDRGTEAFF. For the CDR3, the DNA is TGTGCCAGCAGTACCCGGGACAGGGGAACTGAAGCTTTCTTT.

The V call is TRBV5-1, the J call TRBJ1-3, with D tentatively TRBD1 (6 bases). The CDR3 consists of 15 residues. CDR1 is SGHRS, CDR2 YFSETQ, per germline. Trimming left V 0 bases short and J 0 bases short, with 7 bases between. This chain's CDR3 is CASSLEGGSGNTIYF. The CDR3 nucleotides are TGCGCCAGCAGCTTGGAGGGGGGCTCTGGAAACACCATATATTTT.

The chain joins TRBV7-9 to TRBJ2-5; the D is unclear. CDR3 size: 13 residues. V lost 5 bases and J lost 2, with 9 bases in between. Germline V gene sequence: CDR1 SEHNR, CDR2 FQNEAQ (reference sequence). CDR3 sequence (DNA): TGTGCCAGCAGCCATTCACATCAAGAGACCCAGTACTTC. It is translated as CASSHSHQETQYF. Based on the CDR3 plus reference TRBV7-9 and TRBJ2-5, the full variable domain is DTGVSQNPRHKITKRGQNVTFRCDPISEHNRLYWYRQTLGQGPEFLTYFQNEAQLEKSRLLSDRFSAERPKGSFSTLEIQRTEQGDSAMYLCASSHSHQETQYFGPGTRLLVL.

V gene TRBV4-2 combines with J gene TRBJ2-7; TRBD1 might be the D (7 bases). The CDR3 runs to 14 residues. Deletions cut 4 bases from V and 3 bases from J, with 13 bases between. Germline CDR1 LGHNA, CDR2 YNFKEQ. As DNA, the CDR3 is TGTGCCAGCAGCCCGACAGGGCGGGACTACGAGCAGTACTTC. Translated, it gives CASSPTGRDYEQYF.

The CDR3 coding sequence is TGTGCCATCAGTGAGTTGGGGGGTGGCTACACCTTC. Its translation is CAISELGGGYTF. The chain has TRBV10-3 and TRBJ1-2; TRBD1 might be the D (5 bases). V was pared by 1 base and J by 7 bases, with 7 bases between. The CDR3 totals 12 residues. The germline CDR1 and CDR2 sequences are ENHRY and SYGVKD.

The chain couples TRBV6-1 to TRBJ1-5; D not resolved. Trimming cost V 4 bases and J 6 bases, with 16 bases left between them. The CDR3 runs 15 residues. Per the germline V gene, CDR1 is MNHNS and CDR2 is SASEGT. CDR3 sequence reads: CASSVNSLFRQPQHF. As DNA, the CDR3 is TGTGCCAGCAGTGTTAACAGTCTATTCCGTCAGCCCCAGCATTTT.

The rearrangement uses TRBV5-1 and TRBJ2-3; D is possibly TRBD1 or TRBD2 (5 bases each). This CDR3 contains 15 residues. The V and J ends lost 0 bases and 5 bases respectively, with 13 bases between them. Germline V gene data show CDR1 as SGHRS and CDR2 as YFSETQ. CDR3 bases: TGCGCCAGCAGCTTGGATCCCGGGACGCAAGATACGCAGTATTTT. Protein: CASSLDPGTQDTQYF.

The chain has TRBV6-7 and TRBJ2-7; 7 bases are a match to TRBD1. TRBV6-7 is an open reading frame, and its role is uncertain. CDR3 length equals 11 residues. V gave up 10 bases and J gave up 5 bases; unmatched junction bases: 5. CDR3 bases: TGTGCCAACGACAGGGTGGACGAGCAGTACTTC. This codes for CANDRVDEQYF.

There are a few counts of this clone. The chain is built from TRBV7-8 and TRBJ2-7, with 7 nucleotides matching TRBD2. CDR1 is SGHVS, CDR2 FQNEAQ, per germline. The CDR3 runs to 15 residues. J lost 5 bases, V lost 5 bases, and 12 bases had no gene match. The CDR3 DNA reads TGTGCCAGCAGCCCACGACTAGCCCGTGGGAACGAGCAGTACTTC. Its translation: CASSPRLARGNEQYF. The full variable domain, rest sourced from reference TRBV7-8 and TRBJ2-7, is GAGVSQSPRYKVAKRGQDVALRCDPISGHVSLFWYQQALGQGPEFLTYFQNEAQLDKSGLPSDRFFAERPEGSVSTLKIQRTQQEDSAVYLCASSPRLARGNEQYFGPGTRLTVT.

The V and J genes are TRBV5-1 and TRBJ2-7; perhaps TRBD1 as D (5 bases). Trimming shortened V by 3 bases and J by 2 bases, and 12 bases separated the two germline ends. The germline gives CDR1 SGHRS, CDR2 YFSETQ. There are 14 residues in the CDR3. The CDR3 is CASSYQGSTYEQYF. CDR3 sequence (DNA): TGCGCCAGCAGCTACCAGGGATCCACCTACGAGCAGTACTTC.

This clone was seen a single time. V is TRBV6-5 and J is TRBJ1-2; 9 nucleotides agree with TRBD1. The CDR3 extends over 14 amino acids. Germline CDR1 and CDR2: MNHEY and SVGAGI. J was trimmed by 5 bases and V by 8 bases; bases with no gene match: 9. CDR3 sequence reads: CASRDRAVGYGYTF. In DNA, the CDR3 is TGTGCCAGCCGGGACAGGGCCGTTGGGTATGGCTACACCTTC.